This is a list of T cell receptor beta chains from one sample in a study of Ad26.COV2.S vaccination and SARS-CoV-2 variants. Profiled with immunoSEQ multiplex PCR; TCRdb holds only in-frame clones, not every one. Among about 350,000 clones listed, approximately 86% were seen once. The sample consisted of peripheral blood, taken in a trial of Ad26.COV2.S vaccine versus placebo. These receptor sequences come from a person between 18 and 60 years old who received the Ad26.COV2.S COVID-19 vaccine or a placebo. The CDR3 runs from the conserved cysteine through the conserved F or W.

v_call	j_call	cdr3_aa
TRBV10-3	TRBJ2-5	CAISAGAGKGKETQYF
TRBV9	TRBJ2-1	CASSGGGGRNEQFF
TRBV5-6	TRBJ1-1	CASSLGRGAVAEAFF
TRBV30	TRBJ1-1	CAWVLAGAMNTEAFF
TRBV6-2/TRBV6-3	TRBJ1-2	CASSYNRGLGGYTF
TRBV5-1	TRBJ2-5	CASSPDLGDRETQYF
TRBV19	TRBJ2-5	CASSIDAGLAGAETQYF
TRBV7-2	TRBJ1-5	CASSSLTLSQPQHF
TRBV2	TRBJ2-1	CASRREGLSYNEQFF
TRBV10-3	TRBJ2-7	CAISEFGQATSYEQYF
TRBV4-1	TRBJ1-3	CASGRGIPPGNTIYF
TRBV7-2	TRBJ1-3	CASSLALGGYSGNTIYF
TRBV20-1	TRBJ1-1	CSASRVSSTEAFF
TRBV24-1	TRBJ1-6	CATSGRNPNSPLHF
TRBV5-4	TRBJ1-2	CASRAGTEVRYTF
TRBV7-8	TRBJ1-2	CASSLTGEGTGGYTF
TRBV11-2	TRBJ1-6	CASTFTPGTGSSPLHF
TRBV6-6	TRBJ1-5	CASSYSIRAAEQPQHF
TRBV2	TRBJ2-2	CASSERRAGVIEPGELFF
TRBV7-9	TRBJ2-3	CASSSKLEGATDTQYF
TRBV18	TRBJ2-1	CASATSGRRNEQFF
TRBV5-4	TRBJ2-5	CASSSPIPAPDAQYF
TRBV12-3/TRBV12-4	TRBJ2-5	CASSPGGTQYF